This T cell receptor beta chain was documented in a study of OX40 agonist ivuxolimab in advanced cancers. A remark on this clone: Its antigen is currently unknown.

Some clones are missing from TCRdb's copy, which holds only in-frame ones; the method was immunoSEQ multiplex PCR. The sample shows roughly 50,000 clones, around 90% of them seen only once. Patients with autoimmune history or systemic immunosuppression were excluded. Study-wide findings and caveats: The antigens recognized by the expanded peripheral T cells, that is their antigen specificity, were not determined.

The sequence derives from an adult with an advanced solid tumor such as melanoma, head and neck, liver or kidney cancer. The sequencing here drew on CD4+ or CD8+ T cells sorted from blood, taken in a trial of the OX40 agonist ivuxolimab.

This CDR3 reads CASSYTRRDSQPQHF. The CDR3 DNA reads TGTGCCAGCAGTTATACTCGGCGAGACAGTCAGCCCCAGCATTTT. The chain combines TRBV6-5 with TRBJ1-5, with TRBD1 as a possible D gene (5 bases). The V end was cut by 3 bases, the J end by 6 bases, with 15 bases between. The germline gives CDR1 MNHEY, CDR2 SVGAGI. There are 15 residues in the CDR3.